These 20 T cell receptor beta chains originate from one sample sequenced in a study of control samples from healthy donors and cancer patients. Produced via immunoSEQ multiplex PCR; TCRdb's table is partial and in-frame only. The sample carries 45,000 to 60,000 clones, around 94% recorded once. The sample was blood. These receptors all stem from a man younger than 40 in good health.

This clone was seen a single time. This chain joins TRBV5-6 and TRBJ1-5, with D hard to call. V was shortened by 1 base and J by 6 bases, with 8 bases between the two germline ends. In germline, CDR1 is SGHDT, CDR2 YYEEEE. The CDR3 covers 13 residues. CDR3 region: CASSLRTVQPQHF. CDR3 nucleotide sequence: TGTGCCAGCAGCTTGAGGACGGTTCAGCCCCAGCATTTT.

The rearrangement links TRBV28 to TRBJ1-5; D is possibly TRBD1 (5 bases). The CDR3 covers 12 residues. Looked up from germline, CDR1 is MDHEN and CDR2 is SYDVKM. V lost 5 bases to trimming and J lost 4 bases, with 6 bases between them. The CDR3 DNA follows: TGTGCCAGCAGTACAGGTAATCAGCCCCAGCATTTT. This encodes CASSTGNQPQHF.

Here the CDR3 reads CASSPQGGAYVLTF. CDR3 bases: TGTGCCAGTAGTCCCCAGGGGGGAGCGTACGTCCTGACTTTC. This chain links TRBV19 with TRBJ2-6, with D tentatively TRBD1 (7 bases). Germline assignment: CDR1 LNHDA and CDR2 SQIVND (reference sequence). With 5 bases removed from V and 11 bases from J, the gap between germline ends came to 16 bases. CDR3 length: 14 residues.

The chain uses TRBV12-3 or TRBV12-4 and TRBJ1-2, with no clear D. The V end was cut by 7 bases, the J end by 8 bases, with 14 bases between. CDR3 length: 12 residues. CDR3 sequence: CASTSLGWGYTF. Written as DNA, the CDR3 is TGTGCCAGCACTTCATTGGGGTGGGGCTACACCTTC.

This chain joins TRBV7-8 and TRBJ1-3, with D uncertain. This CDR3 is 14 amino acids long. Germline V gene data show CDR1 as SGHVS and CDR2 as FQNEAQ. With 5 bases removed from V and 4 bases from J, the gap between germline ends came to 12 bases. CDR3 nucleotide sequence: TGTGCCAGCAGCCCACAAGGGTTAGGAAACACCATATATTTT. Amino acid sequence: CASSPQGLGNTIYF.

The chain uses TRBV27 and TRBJ2-5; 7 nucleotides line up with TRBD1. Germline V lookup: CDR1 MNHEY, CDR2 SMNVEV (reference sequence). V lost 8 bases and J lost 6; bases outside the gene matches: 9. This CDR3 has 13 amino acids. CDR3 in amino acids: CASADRARQTQYF. DNA for the CDR3: TGTGCCAGCGCCGACAGGGCCCGCCAGACCCAGTACTTC.

The chain is built from TRBV4-3 and TRBJ2-1, with TRBD2 identical over 11 bases. The CDR3 has 17 residues. CDR1 and CDR2 (germline): LGHNA, YSLEER. Trimming took 4 bases from V and 2 from J; bases not matched to a gene: 7. The CDR3 sequence is CASSRQASGGPYNEQFF. For the CDR3, the DNA is TGCGCCAGCAGCCGGCAGGCTAGCGGGGGGCCCTACAATGAGCAGTTCTTC.

The rearrangement links TRBV7-2 to TRBJ1-2; no clear D gene. The CDR3 totals 11 residues. The V end lost 4 bases, the J end lost 13 bases, and 13 bases lay between the germline ends. CDR1 is SGHTA and CDR2 is FQGNSA in the germline V gene. CDR3 coding DNA: TGTGCCAGCAGCTGGACGGTGGCTGGCACCTTC. Translated, it gives CASSWTVAGTF.

The CDR3 loop is CASGPHMEREQFF. The DNA of the CDR3 is TGTGCTAGTGGCCCCCACATGGAGAGAGAGCAGTTCTTC. This chain joins TRBV12-5 and TRBJ2-1; D gene uncertain. The CDR3 loop spans 13 amino acids. Trimming left V 6 bases short and J 10 bases short, with 16 bases between. In germline, CDR1 is LGHNT, CDR2 FRNRAP.

The V gene is TRBV5-1, the J gene TRBJ2-1, with 11 bases identical to TRBD2. CDR1 is SGHRS, CDR2 YFSETQ, per germline. The ends lost 1 base at V and 7 bases at J; junction bases unmatched: 7. The CDR3 is made up of 16 amino acids. The DNA for the CDR3 is TGCGCCAGCAGCTTGTTTAGCGGGGGGGCAAGGAATGAGCAGTTCTTC. This gives the protein CASSLFSGGARNEQFF.

J is TRBJ1-1 and V is TRBV11-3, with unresolved D. The CDR3 has 14 amino acids. Germline CDR1 is SGHNT and CDR2 is YENEEA. The V end lost 0 bases, the J end lost 6 bases, and 11 bases lay between the germline ends. CDR3: CASSLDGKGAEAFF. In DNA form, the CDR3 reads TGTGCCAGCAGCTTAGATGGGAAGGGCGCTGAAGCTTTCTTT.

The chain recombines TRBV7-8 with TRBJ2-1; D unresolved. Germline V gene data show CDR1 as SGHVS and CDR2 as FQNEAQ. The V end lost 7 bases, the J end lost 7 bases, and 23 bases lay between the germline ends. The CDR3 covers 16 residues. CDR3 residues: CASIPRRFSLLNEQFF. The CDR3 region has the DNA TGTGCCAGCATCCCAAGACGGTTTTCTCTTTTGAATGAGCAGTTCTTC.

The chain joins TRBV30 to TRBJ2-3; D call uncertain. This CDR3 has 12 residues. V lost 4 bases, J lost 7 bases, and 12 bases lay in between. Germline CDR1 is GTSNPN and CDR2 is SVGIG (reference sequence). The CDR3 here is CAWKTPVHTQYF. The CDR3 bases are TGTGCCTGGAAGACTCCGGTCCATACGCAGTATTTT.

The chain has TRBV5-1 and TRBJ2-7, with a tentative D call TRBD2 (6 bases). The V end was cut by 0 bases, the J end by 2 bases, with 9 bases between. Germline lookup yields CDR1 SGHRS and CDR2 YFSETQ. CDR3 size: 14 residues. This CDR3 is CASSLGSGPYEQYF. CDR3 DNA sequence: TGCGCCAGCAGCTTGGGTAGCGGTCCCTACGAGCAGTACTTC.

This chain links TRBV29-1 with TRBJ2-7, with a possible D match to TRBD1 (6 bases). The CDR3 is made up of 15 amino acids. Trimming left V 6 bases short and J 3 bases short, with 21 bases between. Germline V gene lookup returns CDR1 SQVTM and CDR2 ANQGSEA. As DNA, the CDR3 is TGCAGCGTCGAATTTCCCGGGACACCGAACTACGAGCAGTACTTC. Its protein product is CSVEFPGTPNYEQYF.

This sequence joins TRBV5-1 and TRBJ2-2, with 7 bases aligning to TRBD2. CDR1 is SGHRS and CDR2 is YFSETQ in the germline V gene. V was pared by 4 bases and J by 3 bases, with 6 bases of the junction left unmatched. The CDR3 is made up of 15 amino acids. The CDR3 sequence: CASSLTSQYTGELFF. In nucleotides, the CDR3 is TGCGCCAGCAGCCTGACTAGCCAGTACACCGGGGAGCTGTTTTTT.

V is TRBV5-4 and J is TRBJ2-3, with 7 bases fitting TRBD2. Germline CDR1 and CDR2: SGHNT and YYREEE (reference sequence). The CDR3 covers 16 residues. The junction had 5 bases not matched to a gene; V was cut back by 1 base and J by 0 bases. The CDR3 loop reads CASSLSQGGSTDTQYF. Written as DNA, the CDR3 is TGTGCCAGCAGCTTGTCGCAGGGAGGGAGCACAGATACGCAGTATTTT. Full variable domain (outside the CDR3, taken from reference TRBV5-4 and TRBJ2-3): ETGVTQSPTHLIKTRGQQVTLRCSSQSGHNTVSWYQQALGQGPQFIFQYYREEENGRGNFPPRFSGLQFPNYSSELNVNALELDDSALYLCASSLSQGGSTDTQYFGPGTRLTVL.

The rearrangement uses TRBV9 and TRBJ2-3, with D tentatively TRBD2 (6 bases). V gave up 1 base and J gave up 4 bases, with 16 bases separating them. CDR3 size: 16 residues. Germline V lookup: CDR1 SGDLS, CDR2 YYNGEE. The CDR3 sequence is CASSVYGGSESDTQYF. CDR3 nucleotides: TGTGCCAGCAGCGTATATGGGGGGTCAGAATCAGATACGCAGTATTTT.

V usage is TRBV6-2 or TRBV6-3 and J usage is TRBJ1-5, with a tentative D call TRBD1 (6 bases). Trimming took 6 bases from V and 1 from J, leaving 16 bases between them. From germline, CDR1 is MNHEY and CDR2 SVGEGT. The CDR3 is 16 residues long. CDR3 nucleotide sequence: TGTGCCAGCAGGCCTTATCAGGGGATCAGCAATCAGCCCCAGCATTTT. Protein: CASRPYQGISNQPQHF.

This chain uses TRBV7-9 with TRBJ2-1, with 9 bases aligning to TRBD1. CDR3 length equals 16 residues. The junction had 10 bases not matched to a gene; V was cut back by 1 base and J by 9 bases. CDR1 and CDR2 (germline): SEHNR, FQNEAQ (reference sequence). CDR3 sequence reads: CASSLVSGTGSAEQFF. In DNA, the CDR3 is TGTGCCAGCAGCTTAGTCTCCGGGACAGGGTCCGCTGAGCAGTTCTTC. The variable domain in full, completed from reference TRBV7-9 and TRBJ2-1, reads DTGVSQNPRHKITKRGQNVTFRCDPISEHNRLYWYRQTLGQGPEFLTYFQNEAQLEKSRLLSDRFSAERPKGSFSTLEIQRTEQGDSAMYLCASSLVSGTGSAEQFFGPGTRLTVL.